The entry below gives a single T cell receptor (beta chain) sequence along with its context. These data originate in a study of blood T cell repertoires in COVID-19. Study background: Italy, Spain and the United States were the sources of the convalescent and acute COVID-19 samples. Sources were T cells, B-cell-depleted T cells, or PBMCs; the material itself was cDNA or gDNA.

The Seattle patients, enrolled during active infection, were followed longitudinally. Looked up from germline, CDR1 is MDHEN and CDR2 is SYDVKM. The J segment lost 3 bases and the V segment lost 3 bases, leaving 7 bases of the junction unmatched. This CDR3 spans 15 amino acids. Clones were sequenced by immunoSEQ multiplex PCR, and TCRdb holds only the in-frame ones, with some missing. The table lists over 150,000 clones, around 80% of them singletons. The V call is TRBV28, the J call TRBJ1-1, with 7 positions matching TRBD1. Sequenced material: peripheral blood. This receptor was taken from a woman in her thirties or forties with COVID-19, enrolled during active disease. The CDR3 region is CASSFRGRGDTEAFF. The CDR3 region has the DNA TGTGCCAGCAGTTTTAGGGGCAGGGGGGACACTGAAGCTTTCTTT.